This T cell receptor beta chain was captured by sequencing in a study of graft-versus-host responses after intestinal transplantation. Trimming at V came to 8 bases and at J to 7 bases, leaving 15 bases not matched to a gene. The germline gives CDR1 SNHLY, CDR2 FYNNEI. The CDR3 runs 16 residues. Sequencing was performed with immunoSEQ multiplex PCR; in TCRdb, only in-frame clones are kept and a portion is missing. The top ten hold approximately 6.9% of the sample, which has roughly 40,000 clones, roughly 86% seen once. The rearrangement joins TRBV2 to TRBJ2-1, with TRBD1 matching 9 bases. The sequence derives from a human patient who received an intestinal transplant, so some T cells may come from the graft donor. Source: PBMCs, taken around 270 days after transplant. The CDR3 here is CASVFSAGTGRNEQFF. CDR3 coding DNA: TGTGCCAGCGTTTTTTCCGCAGGGACAGGGCGGAATGAGCAGTTCTTC.